These 14 T cell receptor beta chains originate from one sample sequenced in a study of Tregs in tolerant kidney transplant recipients. TCRdb's table, derived via immunoSEQ multiplex PCR, lists solely in-frame clones and lacks some. The table counts approximately 11,000 clones; roughly a quarter lies in the top ten. Related graft donors supplied nonmyeloablative bone marrow transplants, and mixed chimerism was transient. Sequenced here: CD8+ T cells from blood (PBMCs), sampled 24 months after the transplant. The receptor set was obtained from a human patient who received a combined kidney and bone marrow transplant. Certain T cells may be donor cells from the graft.

Points on this clone: From the germline J gene comes the end of the CDR3, since the read stops 3 residues before it. This chain connects TRBV2 to TRBJ2-5; 10 bases are shared with TRBD2. The V segment lost 2 bases and the J segment 2 bases; nucleotides outside the gene matches: 2. Germline V gene sequence: CDR1 SNHLY, CDR2 FYNNEI. CDR3 size: 15 residues. The part of the CDR3 DNA that was read is TGTGCCAGCAGTGAAACTAGCGGGGCTCAAGAGACC. Protein sequence: CASSETSGAQET. The full CDR3 reads CASSETSGAQETQYF.

The covered CDR3 bases are TGTGCCAGCAGCACCGGGACAGCGAACACCGGGGAG. Protein: CASSTGTANTGE. The whole CDR3 sequence reads CASSTGTANTGELFF. The V call is TRBV7-3, the J call TRBJ2-2, with TRBD1 identical over 7 bases. The read ends 3 residues shy of where the CDR3 ends; the end is completed using the germline J gene. J was trimmed by 0 bases and V by 5 bases; bases with no gene match: 3. This CDR3 has 15 residues. Germline V gene data show CDR1 as SGHTA and CDR2 as FQGTGA.

This clone registers medium-sized (0.01 to 0.1%) by frequency. The read terminates 3 residues before the CDR3 end, so the remaining end is supplied by the germline J gene. The chain combines TRBV5-6 with TRBJ1-3, with no clear D. Germline values: CDR1 SGHDT, CDR2 YYEEEE. This CDR3 is built from 14 residues. V was cut by 3 bases and J by 4 bases, with 11 bases left in between. The sequenced CDR3 bases are TGTGCCAGCAGCTCGCGACACGCCGGAAACACC. It codes for CASSSRHAGNT. The whole CDR3 sequence reads CASSSRHAGNTIYF.

With respect to this clone: Read coverage stops 3 residues before the CDR3 terminus; the germline J gene supplies the remainder. The J gene is TRBJ2-5, the V gene TRBV7-3, with 9 bases fitting TRBD2. The ends lost 5 bases at V and 5 bases at J; junction bases unmatched: 12. The CDR3 runs 16 residues. Germline loops: CDR1 SGHTA, CDR2 FQGTGA. The sequenced part of the CDR3 DNA is TGTGCCAGCAGCCCTGCGGGCGCGGGAGGGTGGGAGACC. This gives the protein CASSPAGAGGWET. The CDR3 in its entirety is CASSPAGAGGWETQYF.

With regard to this clone: The read ends 3 residues shy of where the CDR3 ends; the end is completed using the germline J gene. The gene calls are TRBV28 and TRBJ1-5, with D possibly being TRBD1 (5 bases). CDR1 is MDHEN and CDR2 is SYDVKM in the germline V gene. The CDR3 runs to 15 residues. V was clipped by 2 bases and J by 7 bases, with 15 bases between them. The DNA read from the CDR3 is TGTGCCAGCAGTTTAGGGGCAGGGTTTAGGCAGCCC. Translating it yields CASSLGAGFRQP. The whole CDR3 sequence reads CASSLGAGFRQPQHF.

Comment on this clone: From the germline J gene comes the end of the CDR3, since the read stops 3 residues before it. The rearrangement links TRBV5-1 to TRBJ2-3; 11 bases align to TRBD2. Germline-derived CDR1 and CDR2 are SGHRS and YFSETQ. This CDR3 region has 16 residues. Trimming cost V 4 bases and J 3 bases; bases outside gene matches: 7. The CDR3: CASSPTSGTTTDTQYF. CDR3 bases read: TGCGCCAGCAGCCCGACTAGCGGGACAACAACAGATACG.

About this clone: Coverage ceases 3 residues before the CDR3 finishes, and the germline J gene fills in the end. This chain joins TRBV19 and TRBJ2-1, with no clear D. The germline V and J ends were trimmed by 4 bases and 4 bases, with 5 bases remaining between them. Germline V CDR1 and CDR2: LNHDA, SQIVND (reference sequence). The CDR3 is made up of 12 amino acids. Partial CDR3 DNA: TGTGCCAGTAGTACCCGTTACAATGAG. Translation: CASSTRYNE. The full CDR3 protein is CASSTRYNEQFF. The complete variable domain, with remaining parts taken from reference TRBV19 and TRBJ2-1, reads DGGITQSPKYLFRKEGQNVTLSCEQNLNHDAMYWYRQDPGQGLRLIYYSQIVNDFQKGDIAEGYSVSREKKESFPLTVTSAQKNPTAFYLCASSTRYNEQFFGPGTRLTVL.

As for this clone: The sequenced fragment ends 3 residues before the CDR3 boundary, so the rest is inferred from the germline J gene. This sequence joins TRBV7-9 and TRBJ2-7; D remains unclear. The CDR3 has 13 residues. CDR1 and CDR2 from the germline V gene are SEHNR and FQNEAQ (reference sequence). The V gene lost 5 bases and the J gene lost 3 bases, with 11 bases spanning the gap. CDR3 residues: CASSLPPLYEQYF. CDR3 DNA (partial): TGTGCCAGCAGCCTCCCACCACTCTACGAG.

On this clone: The sequence runs out 3 residues before the end of the CDR3; the remainder is reconstructed from the germline J gene. The chain carries TRBV6-7 and TRBJ2-7; possibly TRBD1 for D (5 bases). TRBV6-7 is reported as an ORF; its role is uncertain. This CDR3 has 16 residues. The ends were cut back, 5 bases at V and 1 base at J, with 18 bases in the middle. The CDR3 here is CASSEDTEGRSYEQYF. Incomplete CDR3 DNA: TGTGCCAGCAGTGAGGACACTGAAGGTCGGTCCTACGAG.

Turning to this clone: The observed sequence ends 3 residues before the CDR3 terminus, with the missing tail filled in from the germline J gene. This chain joins TRBV7-9 and TRBJ2-4; 8 bases are shared with TRBD2. CDR3 length: 14 amino acids. The J segment lost 8 bases and the V segment lost 1 base, leaving 4 bases of the junction unmatched. The germline V gene has CDR1 SEHNR and CDR2 FQNEAQ (reference sequence). The sequenced part of the CDR3 DNA is TGTGCCAGCAGCTTAGGAACTAGCGGACACATT. Translation: CASSLGTSGHI. The complete CDR3 protein is CASSLGTSGHIQYF.

With respect to this clone: The sequenced fragment ends 3 residues before the CDR3 boundary, so the rest is inferred from the germline J gene. The chain links TRBV7-9 to TRBJ2-4; D gene unclear. The ends were cut back, 1 base at V and 4 bases at J, with 11 bases in the middle. The CDR3 loop spans 15 amino acids. Looked up from germline, CDR1 is SEHNR and CDR2 is FQNEAQ (reference sequence). CDR3 bases read: TGTGCCAGCAGCTTAGTTAGGGCCGGAAAAAACATT. It yields the protein CASSLVRAGKNI. In full, the CDR3 reads CASSLVRAGKNIQYF.

Comments on this clone: The read stops 3 residues short of the end of the CDR3; the missing end is completed from the germline J gene. The J gene is TRBJ2-7, the V gene TRBV5-4; D remains ambiguous. Germline-derived CDR1 and CDR2 are SGHNT and YYREEE (reference sequence). CDR3 length: 13 residues. V was clipped by 4 bases and J by 3 bases, with 11 bases between them. The CDR3 loop is CASSPAPSYEQYF. CDR3 DNA, as far as it was read: TGTGCCAGCAGCCCAGCCCCTAGCTACGAG.

With respect to this clone: The read terminates 3 residues ahead of where the CDR3 ends, so the germline J gene completes it. The genes are TRBV5-1 and TRBJ2-2; 11 bases are a match to TRBD2. The CDR3 is made up of 14 amino acids. Germline V gene data show CDR1 as SGHRS and CDR2 as YFSETQ. Trimming at V came to 4 bases and at J to 8 bases, leaving 4 bases not matched to a gene. The CDR3: CASSPGTSGGELFF. The sequenced part of the CDR3 DNA is TGCGCCAGCAGCCCGGGGACTAGCGGAGGGGAG.

As for this clone: The missing CDR3 end, 3 residues past where the read stops, is filled in from the germline J gene. J is TRBJ2-1 and V is TRBV5-1, with D maybe TRBD1 (5 bases). Trimming shortened V by 0 bases and J by 6 bases, and 22 bases separated the two germline ends. Germline CDR1 and CDR2: SGHRS and YFSETQ. This CDR3 spans 18 amino acids. The CDR3 protein is CASSLGWGGPDPGNEQFF. The CDR3 DNA, read in part, is TGCGCCAGCAGCTTGGGGTGGGGCGGACCCGACCCCGGCAATGAG. The entire variable domain, with the rest obtained from reference TRBV5-1 and TRBJ2-1, is as follows: KAGVTQTPRYLIKTRGQQVTLSCSPISGHRSVSWYQQTPGQGLQFLFEYFSETQRNKGNFPGRFSGRQFSNSRSEMNVSTLELGDSALYLCASSLGWGGPDPGNEQFFGPGTRLTVL.